The table lists the clone carrying this T cell receptor beta chain with a few counts. This sample was included in a study of blood T cell repertoires in COVID-19. About the research overall: Samples taken during acute and convalescent COVID-19 were collected in the United States, Italy and Spain. From T cells, B-cell-depleted T cells, or PBMCs came the material, which was cDNA or gDNA.

The CDR3 totals 16 residues. V shed 11 bases, J shed 6 bases, and the junction held 14 bases outside the gene matches. In germline, CDR1 is LNHDA, CDR2 SQIVND (reference sequence). In the authors' methods: How many nucleated cells were present was estimated from reference gene primer amplification. Sequenced by immunoSEQ multiplex PCR; TCRdb stores in-frame clones only, minus some. V and J calls and clone size are as listed in that table; D and trimming were resolved from the DNA. The sample has 200,000 to 250,000 clones, around three quarters seen once. The chain recombines TRBV19 with TRBJ2-2; TRBD1 agrees at 11 bases. The specimen was peripheral blood. This TCR came from a woman between 65 and 79 years old with acute or convalescent COVID-19. The CDR3 coding sequence is TGTGCCTCAGACAGTGGACAGGGGGCGTACGCCGGGGAGCTGTTTTTT. Translation gives CASDSGQGAYAGELFF.